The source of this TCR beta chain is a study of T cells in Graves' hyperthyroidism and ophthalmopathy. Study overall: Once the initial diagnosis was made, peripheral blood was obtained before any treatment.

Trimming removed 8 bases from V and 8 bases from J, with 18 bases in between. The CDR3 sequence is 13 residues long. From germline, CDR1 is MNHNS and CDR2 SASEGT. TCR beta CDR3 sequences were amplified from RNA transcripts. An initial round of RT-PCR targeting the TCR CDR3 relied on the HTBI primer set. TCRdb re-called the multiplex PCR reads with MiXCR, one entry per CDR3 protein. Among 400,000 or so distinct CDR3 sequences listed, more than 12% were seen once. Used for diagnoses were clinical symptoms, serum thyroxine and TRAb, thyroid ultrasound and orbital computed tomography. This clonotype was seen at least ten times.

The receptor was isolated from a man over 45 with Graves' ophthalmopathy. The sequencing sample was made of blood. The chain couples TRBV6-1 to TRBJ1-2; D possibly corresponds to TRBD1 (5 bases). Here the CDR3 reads CASGLTGHPGYTF. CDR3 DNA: TGTGCCAGCGGACTTACTGGACACCCCGGCTACACCTTC.